Reported below is one T cell receptor (beta chain). Germline values: CDR1 LNHDA, CDR2 SQIVND (reference sequence). This CDR3 comprises 14 residues. Trimming left V 4 bases short and J 10 bases short, with 17 bases between. These data originate in a study of Ad26.COV2.S vaccination and SARS-CoV-2 variants. This sample's treatment: roughly 18 received Ad26.COV2.S at low or high dose, single or two shots; 5 received placebo; per-sample allocation not given. The investigators took samples on day 63 after the first vaccine or placebo injection. Sequencing was performed with immunoSEQ multiplex PCR; in TCRdb, only in-frame clones are kept and a portion is missing. In the table there are more than 250,000 clones, approximately 87% of which are singletons.

This receptor was obtained from a person between 18 and 59 years old who received the Ad26.COV2.S COVID-19 vaccine or a placebo. This specimen consisted of peripheral blood, obtained in a trial of Ad26.COV2.S vaccine versus placebo. The V and J genes are TRBV19 and TRBJ2-1, with D tentatively TRBD1 (5 bases). CDR3 sequence reads: CASSTPVRALEQFF. DNA for the CDR3: TGTGCCAGTAGTACCCCGGTCAGGGCTTTGGAGCAGTTCTTC.